This T cell receptor beta chain emerged from a study of cytomegalovirus exposure and HLA in healthy donors. As for the study in general: The approximately 120 validation repertoires and the 666 first-cohort repertoires shared a platform, a later analysis reported.

Clones were sequenced by immunoSEQ multiplex PCR, and TCRdb holds only the in-frame ones, with some missing. This sample yields about 160,000 clones, of which 86% are seen a single time; around 2% belongs to the top ten. The germline V gene encodes CDR1 MNHNY and CDR2 SVGAGI (reference sequence). This CDR3 has 13 residues. V gave up 3 bases and J gave up 6 bases, with 9 bases separating them. For this clone: Its antigen remains unidentified.

General study points: That first-cohort TCR clusters tended to co-occur in the 130 or so validation repertoires was found in a later analysis. Listed as cytomegalovirus-associated were 170 or so TCR beta chains. Cytomegalovirus status, reportedly, was diagnosed with high specificity and sensitivity by the classifier.

The TCR was taken from a woman younger than 35 in good health and CMV-seronegative. Sequenced sample: PBMCs. This chain uses TRBV6-6 with TRBJ1-5; D is unresolved. The CDR3 loop reads CASSYSEVQPQHF. The CDR3 bases are TGTGCCAGCAGTTATTCCGAGGTTCAGCCCCAGCATTTT.